Listed below are T cell receptor beta chains from one sample, sequenced in a study of blood T cell repertoires in COVID-19. Libraries were prepared by immunoSEQ multiplex PCR; TCRdb keeps only in-frame clonotypes and omits some of them. Among some 350,000 clones, around 87% were seen once, and the ten largest hold 3%. Sequencing used peripheral blood. Receptors were obtained from a human donor in a cohort sampled during active COVID-19. CDR3s include the opening cysteine and the closing phenylalanine or tryptophan. A D gene is named only where the DNA matches it firmly. Not all rows give a size; the values are once, few, many and, for expanded clones, a class.

clone_size,j_call,v_call,cdr3_length,d_call,cdr3_aa,cdr3_nt
NA,TRBJ2-3,TRBV7-6,15,NA,CASSLERPSTDTQYF,TGTGCCAGCAGCTTAGAGCGACCTAGCACAGATACGCAGTATTTT
NA,TRBJ2-1,TRBV15,14,NA,CATSRDHSGNEQFF,TGTGCCACCAGCAGAGATCACAGCGGCAATGAGCAGTTCTTC
NA,TRBJ2-1,TRBV7-9,13,TRBD2,CAREGRGSFEQFF,TGTGCCAGGGAGGGTCGCGGGAGTTTTGAGCAGTTCTTC
NA,TRBJ2-6,TRBV7-8,18,TRBD2,CASTRTSGRAGGANVLTF,TGTGCCAGCACCCGAACTAGCGGGAGGGCCGGGGGGGCCAACGTCCTGACTTTC
NA,TRBJ2-7,TRBV12-3/TRBV12-4,13,NA,CASSRTSSYEQYF,TGTGCCAGCAGCCGGACTTCATCCTACGAGCAGTACTTC
NA,TRBJ2-7,TRBV10-3,13,NA,CAIKPGLDYEQYF,TGTGCCATAAAGCCGGGACTGGACTACGAGCAGTACTTC
NA,TRBJ2-2,TRBV11-1,16,TRBD2,CASSFTSGRNTGELFF,TGTGCCAGCAGCTTTACTAGCGGGAGGAACACCGGGGAGCTGTTTTTT
NA,TRBJ1-1,TRBV2,13,TRBD1,CASNRGRDTEAFF,TGTGCCAGCAACAGGGGGCGCGACACTGAAGCTTTCTTT
NA,TRBJ2-3,TRBV10-3,19,TRBD2,CAISGTGLAGGGSTDTQYF,TGTGCCATCAGTGGGACGGGACTAGCGGGAGGCGGTAGCACAGATACGCAGTATTTT
NA,TRBJ2-7,TRBV27,15,TRBD1,CASSPRDRGLGEQYF,TGTGCCAGCAGTCCCCGCGACAGGGGCTTAGGCGAGCAGTACTTC
NA,TRBJ1-1,TRBV5-1,14,TRBD1,CASSISGTGVEAFF,TGCGCCAGCAGCATTTCCGGGACAGGGGTTGAAGCTTTCTTT
once,TRBJ1-2,TRBV2,13,TRBD1,CASSDDRGYGYTF,TGTGCCAGCAGTGATGACAGGGGCTATGGCTACACCTTC
NA,TRBJ1-5,TRBV7-8,14,TRBD1,CASSSDRGGQPQHF,TGTGCCAGCAGCTCAGACAGGGGAGGACAGCCCCAGCATTTT
NA,TRBJ1-1,TRBV12-3/TRBV12-4,13,NA,CASNSGVGTEAFF,TGTGCCAGTAACAGCGGGGTGGGGACTGAAGCTTTCTTT
NA,TRBJ2-3,TRBV7-3,16,NA,CASSSDLGSHEDTQYF,TGTGCCAGCAGTTCAGACCTTGGGAGTCACGAGGATACGCAGTATTTT